Listed below are T cell receptor beta chains from one sample, sequenced in a study of cytomegalovirus exposure and HLA in healthy donors. Method: immunoSEQ multiplex PCR; TCRdb's copy keeps in-frame clones and lacks some. The sample has roughly 170,000 clones, around 80% seen once; the top ten hold 0.7% to 0.85%. Sequenced sample: PBMCs. Receptor source: a female donor in good health and CMV-seronegative. CDR3s include the opening cysteine and the closing phenylalanine or tryptophan. The D gene is left open where the match is weak. Size tells how often a clone was seen (once, few, many) or the class of an expanded clone, and some rows leave it out.

clone size: -; V gene: TRBV6-1; D gene: TRBD1; J gene: TRBJ2-1; CDR3 DNA: TGTGCCAGCAATCACCGGGACAGGCCCCTCAATGAGCAGTTCTTC; CDR3 protein: CASNHRDRPLNEQFF
clone size: few; V gene: TRBV4-3; D gene: -; J gene: TRBJ1-6; CDR3 DNA: TGCGCCAGCAGCCCGCTTAACAGGGCCCCTTCACCCCTCCACTTT; CDR3 protein: CASSPLNRAPSPLHF
clone size: -; V gene: TRBV5-1; D gene: TRBD2; J gene: TRBJ2-1; CDR3 DNA: TGCGCCAGCAGCTGGGCTAGCGGGAGGACCTCCTACAATGAGCAGTTCTTC; CDR3 protein: CASSWASGRTSYNEQFF
clone size: few; V gene: TRBV10-3; D gene: -; J gene: TRBJ2-2; CDR3 DNA: TGTGCCATCAGTGAGTCGCGGCGAAAGAACACCGGGGAGCTGTTTTTT; CDR3 protein: CAISESRRKNTGELFF
clone size: -; V gene: TRBV25-1; D gene: TRBD2; J gene: TRBJ2-1; CDR3 DNA: TGTGCCAGCAGTGACCCGACTAGCGGGAGCCATGAGCAGTTCTTC; CDR3 protein: CASSDPTSGSHEQFF
clone size: -; V gene: TRBV27; D gene: -; J gene: TRBJ2-1; CDR3 DNA: TGTGCCAGCAGTAACCGGGATCCCCTACCCGGTGAGCAGTTCTTC; CDR3 protein: CASSNRDPLPGEQFF
clone size: -; V gene: TRBV9; D gene: TRBD1; J gene: TRBJ1-2; CDR3 DNA: TGTGCCAGCAATAGTGGGACAGGGGGGGGCTACACCTTC; CDR3 protein: CASNSGTGGGYTF
clone size: -; V gene: TRBV19; D gene: -; J gene: TRBJ1-2; CDR3 DNA: TGTGCCAGTAGTATCATCCCCCCCCCGGGATATGGCTACACCTTC; CDR3 protein: CASSIIPPPGYGYTF
clone size: -; V gene: TRBV11-2; D gene: -; J gene: TRBJ1-3; CDR3 DNA: TGTGCCAGCAGCGACAGCCGACGCTCTGGAAACACCATATATTTT; CDR3 protein: CASSDSRRSGNTIYF
clone size: -; V gene: TRBV11-3; D gene: TRBD2; J gene: TRBJ2-3; CDR3 DNA: TGTGCCAGCAGCCTCCTAAGCGGGGCTAGCACAGATACGCAGTATTTT; CDR3 protein: CASSLLSGASTDTQYF
clone size: once; V gene: TRBV28; D gene: TRBD2; J gene: TRBJ2-7; CDR3 DNA: TGTGCCAGCAGTTCGGAGAGACTAGCGAAACACGAGCAGTACTTC; CDR3 protein: CASSSERLAKHEQYF
clone size: once; V gene: TRBV6-1; D gene: -; J gene: TRBJ1-5; CDR3 DNA: TGTGCCAGCAGTATAGGGGGAAGCAATCAGCCCCAGCATTTT; CDR3 protein: CASSIGGSNQPQHF
clone size: -; V gene: TRBV28; D gene: -; J gene: TRBJ2-7; CDR3 DNA: TGTGCCAGCAGTTTACCCGGGTATGAGCAGTACTTC; CDR3 protein: CASSLPGYEQYF
clone size: once; V gene: TRBV7-9; D gene: TRBD1; J gene: TRBJ2-1; CDR3 DNA: TGTGCCAGCAGCACCCTCGGACAGGGGGCTTATTACAATGAGCAGTTCTTC; CDR3 protein: CASSTLGQGAYYNEQFF